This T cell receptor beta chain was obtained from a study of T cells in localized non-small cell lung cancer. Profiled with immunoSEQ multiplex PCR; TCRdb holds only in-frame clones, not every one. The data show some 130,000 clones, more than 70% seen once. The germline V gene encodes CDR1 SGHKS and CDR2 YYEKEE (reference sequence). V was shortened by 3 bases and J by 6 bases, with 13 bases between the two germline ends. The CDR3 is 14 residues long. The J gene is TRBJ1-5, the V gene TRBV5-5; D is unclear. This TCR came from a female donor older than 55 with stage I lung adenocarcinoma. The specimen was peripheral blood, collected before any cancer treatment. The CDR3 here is CASSSQAKGQPQHF. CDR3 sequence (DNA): TGTGCCAGCAGCTCCCAGGCGAAGGGTCAGCCCCAGCATTTT. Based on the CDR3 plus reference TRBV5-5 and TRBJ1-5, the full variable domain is DAGVTQSPTHLIKTRGQQVTLRCSPISGHKSVSWYQQVLGQGPQFIFQYYEKEERGRGNFPDRFSARQFPNYSSELNVNALLLGDSALYLCASSSQAKGQPQHFGDGTRLSIL.